This is a list of T cell receptor beta chains from one sample in a study of CD8 T cells in ankylosing spondylitis. TCRdb reanalysed the 5' RACE reads using MiXCR and keeps one entry per CDR3 protein. The table shows about 140,000 distinct CDR3 sequences, with under 35% occurring only once. Input material: synovial fluid, either unsorted or a sorted T cell fraction (not recorded which). The receptors here all came from a male donor with ankylosing spondylitis. The CDR3 runs from the conserved cysteine through the conserved F or W. A D gene is named only where the DNA matches it firmly. A clone size is listed for some rows: how often the clone was seen (once, few, many), or a class if it is expanded.

>TRBV7-6|TRBJ2-1|TRBD1|-
TGTGCCAGCAGCACAGGGGTTTACAATGAGCAGTTCTTC
CASSTGVYNEQFF
>TRBV5-1|TRBJ2-3|-|-
TGCGCCAGCAGTCTCCGGGCGGGAACGATGGATACGCAGTATTTT
CASSLRAGTMDTQYF
>TRBV5-1|TRBJ2-1|-|few
TGCGCCAGCAGCTTGGGACAGGGACTGGCGAATGAGCAGTTCTTC
CASSLGQGLANEQFF
>TRBV4-3|TRBJ2-1|TRBD2|-
TGCGCCAGCAGCCCTCAGCGGGGTTGGGATGAGCAGTTCTTC
CASSPQRGWDEQFF
>TRBV7-7|TRBJ2-2|TRBD1|-
TGTGCTAGCAGCCCACCGGGACAGGGGGCCGGGGAGCTGTTTTTT
CASSPPGQGAGELFF
>TRBV6-1|TRBJ2-3|-|few
TGTGCCAGCAGTGAAGAAGAGGGGACCTCAGATACGCAGTATTTT
CASSEEEGTSDTQYF
>TRBV11-2|TRBJ1-2|TRBD1|-
TGTGCCAGCAGCCTGACAGGGACTAACTATGGCTACACCTTC
CASSLTGTNYGYTF
>TRBV20-1|TRBJ2-5|TRBD2|many
TGCAGTGCTAGGCCCAGCAGCCCGGGACTAGCCTATCAAGAGACCCAGTACTTC
CSARPSSPGLAYQETQYF
>TRBV2|TRBJ1-1|-|many
TGTGCCAGCAGTGGCGTTTCGCCGAACACTGAAGCTTTCTTT
CASSGVSPNTEAFF
>TRBV3-1|TRBJ1-1|-|few
TGTGCCAGCAGCCAAGATCACACTGAAGCTTTCTTT
CASSQDHTEAFF
>TRBV10-3|TRBJ2-7|-|many
TGTGCCATCAGTGGGACTAACTACGAGCAGTACTTC
CAISGTNYEQYF
>TRBV20-1|TRBJ1-1|-|-
TGCAGTGCTCCGGACTTGAACACTGAAGCTTTCTTT
CSAPDLNTEAFF
>TRBV7-9|TRBJ2-1|-|-
TGTGCCAGCAGCCCCGTTGTGAATGAGCAGTTCTTC
CASSPVVNEQFF
>TRBV9|TRBJ1-2|-|few
TGTGCCAGCAGCGTAGATGGGGGACGTGGCTACACCTTC
CASSVDGGRGYTF
>TRBV4-2|TRBJ2-1|TRBD2|many
TGTGCCAGCAGCCAAGAACTAGCGGGAGCGGAGGAGCAGTTCTTC
CASSQELAGAEEQFF
>TRBV12-3/TRBV12-4|TRBJ1-2|TRBD1|-
TGTGCCAGCAGTTTCGGGGACAGTAAATATGGCTACACCTTC
CASSFGDSKYGYTF
>TRBV12-3/TRBV12-4|TRBJ1-3|-|-
TGTGCCAGCGCCAGGGGTACTGGAAACACCATATATTTT
CASARGTGNTIYF
>TRBV7-2|TRBJ2-3|TRBD2|few
TGTGCCAGCAGCTGGCCTAGCGGGAGACCCGGAGATACGCAGTATTTT
CASSWPSGRPGDTQYF
>TRBV27|TRBJ2-6|TRBD1|few
TGTGCCAGCAGCCTTTCGACAGGGGGTGGGGCCAACGTCCTGACTTTC
CASSLSTGGGANVLTF
>TRBV13|TRBJ1-2|TRBD1|many
TGTGCCAGCAGCTTGACAGGGGTGAACTATGGCTACACCTTC
CASSLTGVNYGYTF
>TRBV6-5|TRBJ1-1|-|many
TGTGCCAGCAGTGCACGGACAGTGAACACTGAAGCTTTCTTT
CASSARTVNTEAFF
>TRBV18|TRBJ2-5|-|few
TGTGCCAGCTCACCACTTGGCGGGGCTGGGGAGACCCAGTACTTC
CASSPLGGAGETQYF
>TRBV7-9|TRBJ1-1|-|-
TGTGCCAGCAGCTTCAGCGCGGGGAACACTGAAGCTTTCTTT
CASSFSAGNTEAFF
>TRBV27|TRBJ2-7|TRBD2|-
TGTGCCAGCAGCCGGACAGGGACTAGCGGGAGCTACGAGCAGTACTTC
CASSRTGTSGSYEQYF
>TRBV7-2|TRBJ1-6|-|-
TGTGCCAGCAGACAACCCGGCAGGGAGGGACCCCTCCACTTT
CASRQPGREGPLHF
>TRBV7-2|TRBJ2-1|-|medium-sized
TGTGCCAGCAGCTTACAGCTCTGGGAGCAGTTCTTC
CASSLQLWEQFF
>TRBV20-1|TRBJ2-1|TRBD2|-
TGCAGTGCTACTATGGGCGGGGGGGTTAGGAATGAGCAGTTCTTC
CSATMGGGVRNEQFF
>TRBV3-1|TRBJ2-3|-|-
TGTGCCAGCAGCCAAGAATTGAGAGATACGCAGTATTTT
CASSQELRDTQYF
>TRBV7-2|TRBJ2-5|TRBD1|once
TGTGCCAGCAGCTTAGGACAGGGAGAGACCCAGTACTTC
CASSLGQGETQYF
>TRBV15|TRBJ1-1|-|few
TGTGCCACCAGCAGCGCAGGGGACCGTATTGGAGCTTTCTTT
CATSSAGDRIGAFF
>TRBV10-3|TRBJ2-2|-|-
TGTGCCATCAGTTCTCGAGGGGGAATCGGGGAGCTGTTTTTT
CAISSRGGIGELFF
>TRBV11-3|TRBJ1-1|TRBD1|-
TGTGCCAGCAGCTTAAGGGGGCAGGACACTGAAGCTTTCTTT
CASSLRGQDTEAFF
>TRBV2|TRBJ1-5|-|many
TGTGCCAGCAGCTTCCAGGATAATCAGCCCCAGCATTTT
CASSFQDNQPQHF
>TRBV12-3/TRBV12-4|TRBJ2-3|-|-
TGTGCCAGCAGTAGAGGGGGGGCGTTTACAGATACGCAGTATTTT
CASSRGGAFTDTQYF
>TRBV7-3|TRBJ2-3|TRBD2|-
TGTGCCAGCAGCTCGTACGGACTAGCGCGGACAGATACGCAGTATTTT
CASSSYGLARTDTQYF
>TRBV9|TRBJ1-4|-|few
TGTGCCAGCAGCCGTGACATTAATGAAAAACTGTTTTTT
CASSRDINEKLFF
>TRBV20-1|TRBJ1-2|TRBD1|-
TGCAGTGACACCGGGACAGCTCGCTACACCTTC
CSDTGTARYTF
>TRBV29-1|TRBJ2-3|TRBD1|many
TGCAGCGTTGTAGGGGGCGCGGATACGCAGTATTTT
CSVVGGADTQYF
>TRBV5-1|TRBJ1-6|TRBD1|many
TGCGCCAGCAGCTGGGGGGACAGGGACAATTCACCCCTCCACTTT
CASSWGDRDNSPLHF
>TRBV9|TRBJ1-1|-|many
TGTGCCAGCAGCGGAGAAGCTTTCTTT
CASSGEAFF
>TRBV4-1|TRBJ2-5|TRBD2|many
TGCGCCAGCAGCCAAGGAGGACTAGCGGGGGGCAAAGAGACCCAGTACTTC
CASSQGGLAGGKETQYF
>TRBV25-1|TRBJ2-1|TRBD2|-
TGTGCCAGCACCAAGCGGGTGGGGGGGTCCAATGAGCAGTTCTTC
CASTKRVGGSNEQFF
>TRBV12-3/TRBV12-4|TRBJ2-2|TRBD1|few
TGTGCCAGCAGTTTCACAGGGGACGGCACCGGGGAGCTGTTTTTT
CASSFTGDGTGELFF
>TRBV5-1|TRBJ2-1|TRBD2|-
TGCGCCAGCAGCTTGACTAGCGGGGCGAGCTACAATGAGCAGTTCTTC
CASSLTSGASYNEQFF
>TRBV15|TRBJ2-3|TRBD2|few
TGTGCCACCAGCCGAACCGAGGGACTAGCGGGGGGGCACCGACACTTT
CATSRTEGLAGGHRHF
>TRBV28|TRBJ1-2|-|many
TGTGCCAGCAACCCTGTGGGACGGAGGACGGGCTACACCTTC
CASNPVGRRTGYTF
>TRBV2|TRBJ2-3|TRBD1|-
TGTGCCAGCAGTCAGCTTCGTCCGGGACAGGGTGACCATACGCAGTATTTT
CASSQLRPGQGDHTQYF
>TRBV5-1|TRBJ1-5|-|-
TGCGCCAGCAGCTTGGATGGGACAAGAAATCAGCCCCAGCATTTT
CASSLDGTRNQPQHF